These T cell receptor beta chains were read from a single sample in a study of T cell responses to AZD1222 COVID-19 vaccine. Sequencing used immunoSEQ multiplex PCR; TCRdb keeps in-frame clones, though not all of them. The sample contains some 89,000 clones, 90% of which appear only once. Sequenced material: peripheral blood, taken on day 0 of AZD1222 vaccination. These receptors came from an adult in good health. The CDR3 runs from the conserved cysteine through the conserved F or W. Each record gives: J gene, V gene, clone size, CDR3 protein. Rows may omit the clone size; those that give it use once, few, many or a size class.

J: TRBJ1-1
V: TRBV7-2
size: -
CDR3: CASSWGGRAFF

J: TRBJ1-2
V: TRBV5-1
size: -
CDR3: CASSPATVNYGYTF

J: TRBJ1-4
V: TRBV6-5
size: -
CDR3: CASTSRGSEEKLFF

J: TRBJ1-5
V: TRBV5-6
size: -
CDR3: CASSRTGTGGGNQPQHF

J: TRBJ2-3
V: TRBV6-4
size: -
CDR3: CASSSSMGQGLNTQYF

J: TRBJ1-1
V: TRBV29-1
size: few
CDR3: CSVEQVGEAFF

J: TRBJ2-5
V: TRBV12-3/TRBV12-4
size: -
CDR3: CASSLFGETQYF

J: TRBJ2-2
V: TRBV11-2
size: -
CDR3: CASSPPPASLAGGTGELFF

J: TRBJ2-7
V: TRBV20-1
size: -
CDR3: CSASYGERREQYF

J: TRBJ1-2
V: TRBV18
size: -
CDR3: CASSPQGQGMNNGYTF

J: TRBJ1-4
V: TRBV28
size: -
CDR3: CASSFAMGRGGDMENEKLFF

J: TRBJ1-5
V: TRBV19
size: -
CDR3: CASSIGVSSQPQHF

J: TRBJ1-6
V: TRBV11-2
size: -
CDR3: CASSLGSSYNSPLHF

J: TRBJ1-5
V: TRBV6-5
size: -
CDR3: CASSYTRRQYNQPQHF

J: TRBJ1-5
V: TRBV19
size: -
CDR3: CATAPDSGWRGSNQPQHF

J: TRBJ1-2
V: TRBV7-8
size: -
CDR3: CASSKGVANYGYTF

J: TRBJ1-2
V: TRBV6-5
size: -
CDR3: CASSYSGGGYTF

J: TRBJ2-3
V: TRBV30
size: -
CDR3: CALGSGLSTDTQYF

J: TRBJ1-5
V: TRBV28
size: -
CDR3: CASSDRGGDQPQHF